This TCR beta chain was identified in a study of blood T cell repertoires in COVID-19. V lost 10 bases to trimming and J lost 6 bases; unmatched junction nucleotides: 6. CDR1 is LNHDA and CDR2 is SQIVND in the germline V gene (reference sequence). This CDR3 region has 13 residues. This table comes from immunoSEQ multiplex PCR, and its TCRdb copy is limited to in-frame clones, with some not included. Among 150,000 to 200,000 clones listed, more than 75% were seen once. This TCR was sampled from a woman in her 50s with acute COVID-19. The specimen was PBMCs or T cells enriched from blood (not recorded which). This sequence joins TRBV19 and TRBJ1-6; 7 positions match TRBD1. The CDR3 reads CATGQAPNSPLHF. CDR3 sequence (DNA): TGTGCCACAGGACAGGCTCCTAATTCACCCCTCCACTTT.